The text below deals with one T cell receptor beta chain. Antigen specificity is unknown. TCRdb recomputed calls from the 5' RACE reads with MiXCR, one row per CDR3 protein. The table includes under 200,000 distinct CDR3 sequences, 31% detected once. The record originates from a study of T-cell memory formation after mild COVID-19. Across the whole study: The two donors had largely donor-specific TCR clusters. General observations from the study: Nothing showed for sure that second-wave clones peaking on day 37 were SARS-CoV-2 specific. Contracting CD8+ clones were enriched in EMRA, CD4+ mainly in CM and EM. Some clones that responded turned up in pre-infection memory, which suggests that cross-reactive memory joined in.

Germline V gives CDR1 MGHDK, CDR2 SYGVNS. This CDR3 has 12 residues. The V gene lost 8 bases and the J gene lost 4 bases, with 9 bases spanning the gap. This chain links TRBV25-1 with TRBJ1-5; D perhaps matches TRBD1 (6 bases). The sequencing sample was made of PBMCs or a T cell subset sorted from them (not recorded which). The clonotype was recovered from an adult woman who had mild COVID-19 (a few samples of this study predate the infection). Cell type and time point are not known. The CDR3 nucleotides are TGTGCCAGCGGACAGCAGAATCAGCCCCAGCATTTT. It specifies CASGQQNQPQHF.